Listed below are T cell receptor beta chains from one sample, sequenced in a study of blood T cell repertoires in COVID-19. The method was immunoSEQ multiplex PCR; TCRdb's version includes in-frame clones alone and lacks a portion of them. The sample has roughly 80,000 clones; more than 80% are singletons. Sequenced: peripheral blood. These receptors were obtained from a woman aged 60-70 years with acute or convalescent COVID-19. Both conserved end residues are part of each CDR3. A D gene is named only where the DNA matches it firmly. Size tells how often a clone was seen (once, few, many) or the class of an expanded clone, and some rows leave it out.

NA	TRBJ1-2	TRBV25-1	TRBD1	CASRGQGAHGYTF	TGTGCCAGCAGAGGGCAGGGGGCGCATGGCTACACCTTC
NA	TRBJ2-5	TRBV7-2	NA	CASSLGPNRLEAQYF	TGTGCCAGCAGCTTAGGCCCGAACCGCCTCGAGGCCCAGTACTTC
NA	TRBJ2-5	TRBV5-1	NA	CASRGNREETQYF	TGCGCCAGCCGAGGAAACAGGGAAGAGACCCAGTACTTC
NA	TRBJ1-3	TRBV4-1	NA	CASSYWGRAGNTIYF	TGCGCCAGCAGCTATTGGGGGAGGGCCGGAAACACCATATATTTT
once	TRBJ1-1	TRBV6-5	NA	CASRTGQQNTEAFF	TGTGCCAGCAGGACAGGACAGCAAAACACTGAAGCTTTCTTT
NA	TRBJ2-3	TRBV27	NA	CASSSPGAGADTQYF	TGTGCCAGCAGTTCCCCAGGGGCAGGCGCAGATACGCAGTATTTT
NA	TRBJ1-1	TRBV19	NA	CASRGGKNTEAFF	TGTGCCAGTAGGGGAGGGAAAAACACTGAAGCTTTCTTT
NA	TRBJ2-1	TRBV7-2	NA	CASSQDAGKRNEQFF	TGTGCCAGCAGCCAGGATGCGGGCAAACGTAATGAGCAGTTCTTC
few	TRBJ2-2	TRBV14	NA	CASSQEMDLTGLTGELFF	TGTGCCAGCAGCCAAGAAATGGATCTGACAGGCCTCACCGGGGAGCTGTTTTTT
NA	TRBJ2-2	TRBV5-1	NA	CASSFSRNTGELFF	TGCGCCAGCAGCTTTAGCCGGAACACCGGGGAGCTGTTTTTT
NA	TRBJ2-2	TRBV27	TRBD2	CASRRGAAGELFF	TGTGCCAGCAGGCGGGGGGCGGCCGGGGAGCTGTTTTTT
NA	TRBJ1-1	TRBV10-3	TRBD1	CAISTGGIMNTEAFF	TGTGCCATCAGTACAGGGGGCATAATGAACACTGAAGCTTTCTTT
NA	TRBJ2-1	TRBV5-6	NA	CASSLLGLSSYNEQFF	TGTGCCAGCAGCTTGTTGGGACTGAGCTCCTACAATGAGCAGTTCTTC
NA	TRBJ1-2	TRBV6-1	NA	CASSDQGSYGYTF	TGTGCCAGCAGTGATCAGGGAAGCTATGGCTACACCTTC
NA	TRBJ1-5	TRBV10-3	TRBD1	CAIGTGSINQPQHF	TGTGCCATCGGGACAGGGTCAATCAATCAGCCCCAGCATTTT
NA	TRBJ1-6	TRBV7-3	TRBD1	CASSLTAGGSSPLHF	TGTGCCAGCAGCTTAACGGCAGGGGGCTCTTCACCCCTCCACTTT
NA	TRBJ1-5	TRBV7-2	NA	CASSPGNQPQHF	TGTGCCAGCAGCCCGGGTAATCAGCCCCAGCATTTT
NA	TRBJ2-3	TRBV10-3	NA	CAISENPRGPDTQYF	TGTGCCATCAGTGAGAACCCCAGGGGCCCAGATACGCAGTATTTT
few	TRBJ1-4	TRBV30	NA	CAWSVPQGRKLFF	TGTGCCTGGAGCGTACCTCAAGGGAGGAAACTGTTTTTT
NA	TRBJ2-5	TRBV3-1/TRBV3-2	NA	CASSPSLLQETQYF	TGTGCCAGCAGCCCATCACTGCTCCAAGAGACCCAGTACTTC
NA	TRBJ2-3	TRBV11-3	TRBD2	CASSLGVAGGTDTQYF	TGTGCCAGCAGCCTAGGGGTAGCGGGGGGCACAGATACGCAGTATTTT
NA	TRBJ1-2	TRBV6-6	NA	CASSPPTGNPLYGYTF	TGTGCCAGCAGTCCACCTACAGGGAATCCCCTCTATGGCTACACCTTC
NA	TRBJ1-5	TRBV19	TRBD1	CASSRVTGTGGNQPQHF	TGTGCCAGTAGTAGGGTAACCGGGACAGGGGGCAATCAGCCCCAGCATTTT
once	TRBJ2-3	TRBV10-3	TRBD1	CAIRGTGATDTQYF	TGTGCCATCAGGGGGACAGGGGCCACAGATACGCAGTATTTT
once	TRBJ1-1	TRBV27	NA	CATRRSSDRPFTEAFF	TGTGCCACTAGGAGATCCTCCGATAGGCCTTTTACTGAAGCTTTCTTT
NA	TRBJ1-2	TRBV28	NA	CASSSRSFMGYTF	TGTGCCAGCAGTTCTAGGTCCTTCATGGGCTACACCTTC
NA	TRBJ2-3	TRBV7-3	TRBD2	CASSPPGLAGGTDTQYF	TGTGCCAGCAGCCCCCCCGGACTAGCGGGGGGTACAGATACGCAGTATTTT
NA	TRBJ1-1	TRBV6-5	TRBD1	CASSYSGGDGTEAFF	TGTGCCAGCAGTTACTCAGGGGGCGACGGCACTGAAGCTTTCTTT
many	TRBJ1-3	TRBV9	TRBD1	CASSVGQGAGNTIYF	TGTGCCAGCAGCGTAGGACAGGGAGCTGGAAACACCATATATTTT
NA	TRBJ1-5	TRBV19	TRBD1	CASSILTGGNQPQHF	TGTGCCAGTAGTATATTGACAGGGGGCAATCAGCCCCAGCATTTT
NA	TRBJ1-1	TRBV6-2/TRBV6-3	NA	CASSMVGQTEAFF	TGTGCCAGCAGCATGGTTGGGCAAACTGAAGCTTTCTTT
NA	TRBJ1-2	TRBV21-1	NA	CASSLKERQPGGSYGYTF	TGTGCCAGCAGTTTAAAAGAGAGACAGCCCGGGGGAAGCTATGGCTACACCTTC
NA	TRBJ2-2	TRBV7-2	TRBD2	CASSLVASGGSGELFF	TGTGCCAGCAGCTTAGTTGCTAGCGGGGGGTCCGGGGAGCTGTTTTTT
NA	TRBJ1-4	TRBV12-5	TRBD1	CASGPPGGLIEKLFF	TGTGCTAGTGGTCCACCAGGGGGTTTGATTGAAAAACTGTTTTTT
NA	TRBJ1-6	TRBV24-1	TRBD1	CATSDLPRGLPYNSPLHF	TGTGCCACCAGTGATTTGCCCAGGGGGTTACCCTATAATTCACCCCTCCACTTT
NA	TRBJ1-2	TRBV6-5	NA	CASSYRGDGYTF	TGTGCCAGCAGTTACAGGGGTGATGGCTACACCTTC
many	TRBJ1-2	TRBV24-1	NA	CATSDTGQYGYTF	TGTGCCACCAGTGATACAGGGCAGTATGGCTACACCTTC
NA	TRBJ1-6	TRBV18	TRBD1	CASSPTTGSNSPLHF	TGTGCCAGCTCACCTACGACAGGGAGTAATTCACCCCTCCACTTT
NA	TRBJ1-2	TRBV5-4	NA	CASSLGRGGTF	TGTGCCAGCAGCTTGGGAAGGGGCGGAACCTTC
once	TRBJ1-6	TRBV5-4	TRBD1	CASSLKGRGQYLSLHF	TGTGCCAGCAGCTTGAAGGGCAGGGGACAGTATTTGTCCCTCCACTTT
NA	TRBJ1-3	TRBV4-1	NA	CASSQDPGSGNTIYF	TGCGCCAGCAGCCAAGATCCGGGCTCTGGAAACACCATATATTTT
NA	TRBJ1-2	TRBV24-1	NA	CATSGQVGGYTF	TGTGCCACCAGTGGACAGGTTGGAGGCTACACCTTC
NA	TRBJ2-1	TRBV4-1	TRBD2	CASSQGGIPAGGLYNEQFF	TGCGCCAGCAGCCAAGGAGGAATCCCGGCGGGGGGGCTCTACAATGAGCAGTTCTTC
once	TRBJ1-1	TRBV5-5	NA	CASSLWAGLNTEAFF	TGTGCCAGCAGCTTGTGGGCAGGGCTGAACACTGAAGCTTTCTTT
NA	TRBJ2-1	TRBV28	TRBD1	CASRTGQGDVYEQFF	TGTGCCAGCAGAACGGGACAGGGGGATGTCTATGAGCAGTTCTTC
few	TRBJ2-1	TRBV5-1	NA	CASSLEGGIDNEQFF	TGCGCCAGCAGCTTGGAGGGGGGGATTGACAATGAGCAGTTCTTC
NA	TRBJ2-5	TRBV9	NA	CASSYGGAGWQRETQYF	TGTGCCAGCAGCTATGGCGGGGCAGGGTGGCAAAGAGAGACCCAGTACTTC
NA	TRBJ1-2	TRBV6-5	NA	CASSYSAGFYGYTF	TGTGCCAGCAGTTACTCCGCAGGTTTCTATGGCTACACCTTC
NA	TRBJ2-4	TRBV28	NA	CASSLPSGAGNIQYF	TGTGCCAGCAGTTTACCTTCCGGAGCTGGGAACATTCAGTACTTC
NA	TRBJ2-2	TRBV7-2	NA	CASVREPNTGELFF	TGTGCCAGTGTCCGGGAGCCGAACACCGGGGAGCTGTTTTTT
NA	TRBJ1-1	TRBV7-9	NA	CASSHGQFGEAFF	TGTGCCAGCAGCCACGGACAGTTTGGAGAAGCTTTCTTT
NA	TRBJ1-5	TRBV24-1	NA	CATSGEVGPQHF	TGTGCCACCAGTGGGGAGGTAGGGCCCCAGCATTTT
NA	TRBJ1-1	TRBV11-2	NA	CASSWGVGSEAFF	TGTGCCAGCAGCTGGGGAGTAGGCAGTGAAGCTTTCTTT